This T cell receptor (beta chain) was found in a study of shared clonotypes between healthy human individuals. Positive CCR7 selection of CD45RO-negative cells yielded the naive CD8 cells, and terminally differentiated effector memory CD45RA+ cells were excluded. Profiling relied on immunoSEQ multiplex PCR, and the TCRdb table lists in-frame clones only, not all of them. This table has nearly 2 million clones, about 94% appearing once. Study conclusions and caveats: Among the subsets, naive ones generally showed larger estimated richness than memory ones.

Of note for this clone: Its cognate antigen is unknown. Other DNA variants within this sample encode the same CDR3.

The CDR3 is 14 residues long. Germline lookup yields CDR1 SGDLS and CDR2 YYNGEE. Trimming removed 2 bases from V and 6 bases from J; junction bases left unmatched: 1. The clonotype originates from a man younger than 35 in good health. Sequencing was carried out using naive CD8+ T cells sorted from blood. The rearrangement joins TRBV9 to TRBJ1-4, with TRBD1 matching over 10 bases. In DNA form, the CDR3 reads TGTGCCAGCAGCGTGGGGACAGGGGATGAAAAACTGTTTTTT. Protein: CASSVGTGDEKLFF.